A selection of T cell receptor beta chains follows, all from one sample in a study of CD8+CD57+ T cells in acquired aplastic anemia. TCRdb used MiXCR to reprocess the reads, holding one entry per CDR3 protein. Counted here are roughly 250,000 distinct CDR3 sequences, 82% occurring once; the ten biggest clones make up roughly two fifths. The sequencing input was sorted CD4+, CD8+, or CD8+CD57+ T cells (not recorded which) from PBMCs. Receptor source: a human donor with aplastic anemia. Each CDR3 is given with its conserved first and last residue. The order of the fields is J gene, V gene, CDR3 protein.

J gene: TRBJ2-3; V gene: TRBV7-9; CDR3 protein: CASSLAPGEQTFGF
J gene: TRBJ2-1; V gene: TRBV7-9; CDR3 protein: CASSSSGSYGANVFF
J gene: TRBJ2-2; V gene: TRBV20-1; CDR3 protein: CSASEDTGELFF
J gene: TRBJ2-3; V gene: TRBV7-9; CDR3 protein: CASSDGGARGQTF
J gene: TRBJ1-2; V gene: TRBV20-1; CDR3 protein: CSARDRGNGYTF
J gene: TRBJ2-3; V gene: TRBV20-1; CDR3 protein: CSAGGQLSTDTQYF
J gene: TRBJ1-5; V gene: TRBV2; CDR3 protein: CASSATPNQPQHF
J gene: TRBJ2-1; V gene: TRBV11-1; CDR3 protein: CASSVAGGSDEQFF
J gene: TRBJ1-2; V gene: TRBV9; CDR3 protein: CASSGGLASSTDTTF
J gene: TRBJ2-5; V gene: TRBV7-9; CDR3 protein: CASSFERSSGSDEQYF
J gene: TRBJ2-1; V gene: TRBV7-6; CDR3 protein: CASSSHRGHSPLHQFF
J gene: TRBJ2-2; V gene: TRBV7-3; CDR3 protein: CASSDPDRDPSGGELFF